This TCR beta chain was identified in a study of early T cells in non-severe SARS-CoV-2 infection. About the research overall: Bulk RNA from unsorted whole blood was sequenced; chains were unpaired.

Findings and caveats of the study: VDJdb matches were skewed toward anti-spike CD8 T cell responses.

This clonotype was seen more than once but under ten times. Its specificity is not known. The germline V and J ends were trimmed by 10 bases and 4 bases, with 13 bases remaining between them. Germline V gene sequence: CDR1 ENHRY, CDR2 SYGVKD. The CDR3 runs to 12 residues. Each cDNA molecule carried a unique molecular identifier. TCRdb re-called the 5' RACE reads through MiXCR, storing one row per CDR3 protein. The sample carries 70,000 to 85,000 distinct CDR3 sequences, 10% to 15% recorded once. Input material: whole blood. This TCR derives from an adult who was a healthcare worker with PCR-confirmed SARS-CoV-2 infection or an uninfected control (not recorded which). The rearrangement links TRBV10-3 to TRBJ1-1, with TRBD1 as a possible D gene (5 bases). In DNA, the CDR3 is TGTGCCACGACGATCGGGGGCACTGAAGCTTTCTTT. Translating it yields CATTIGGTEAFF.